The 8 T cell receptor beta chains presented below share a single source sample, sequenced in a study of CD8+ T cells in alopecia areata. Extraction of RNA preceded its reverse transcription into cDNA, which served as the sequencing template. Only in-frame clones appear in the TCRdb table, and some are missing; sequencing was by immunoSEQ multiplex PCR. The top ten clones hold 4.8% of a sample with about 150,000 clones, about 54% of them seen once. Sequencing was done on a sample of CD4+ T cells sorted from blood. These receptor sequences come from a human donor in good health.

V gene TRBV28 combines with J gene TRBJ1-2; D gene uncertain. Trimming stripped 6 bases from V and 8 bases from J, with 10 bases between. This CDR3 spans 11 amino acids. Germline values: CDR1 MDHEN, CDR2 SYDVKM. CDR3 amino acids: CASSLRFGYTF. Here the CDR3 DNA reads TGTGCCAGCAGCCTACGCTTCGGCTACACCTTC.

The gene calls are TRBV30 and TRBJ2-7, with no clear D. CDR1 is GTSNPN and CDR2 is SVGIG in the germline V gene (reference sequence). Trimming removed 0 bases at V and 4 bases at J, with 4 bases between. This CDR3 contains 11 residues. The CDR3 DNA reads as TGTGCCTGGAGTGTAATATACGAGCAGTACTTC. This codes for CAWSVIYEQYF. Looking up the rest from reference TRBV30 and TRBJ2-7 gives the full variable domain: SQTIHQWPATLVQPVGSPLSLECTVEGTSNPNLYWYRQAAGRGLQLLFYSVGIGQISSEVPQNLSASRPQDRQFILSSKKLLLSDSGFYLCAWSVIYEQYFGPGTRLTVT.

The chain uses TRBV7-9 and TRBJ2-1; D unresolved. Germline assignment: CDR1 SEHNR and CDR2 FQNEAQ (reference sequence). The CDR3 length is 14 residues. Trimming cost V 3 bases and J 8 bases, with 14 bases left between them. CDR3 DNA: TGTGCCAGCAGCTTTTCAACTCCTTCGGATGAGCAGTTCTTC. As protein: CASSFSTPSDEQFF.

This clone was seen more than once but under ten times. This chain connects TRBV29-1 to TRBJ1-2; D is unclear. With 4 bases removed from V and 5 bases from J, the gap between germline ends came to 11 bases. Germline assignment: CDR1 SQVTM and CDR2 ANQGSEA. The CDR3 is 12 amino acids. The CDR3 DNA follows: TGCAGCGTTGTAGGAGGCGGGTATGGCTACACCTTC. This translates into CSVVGGGYGYTF.

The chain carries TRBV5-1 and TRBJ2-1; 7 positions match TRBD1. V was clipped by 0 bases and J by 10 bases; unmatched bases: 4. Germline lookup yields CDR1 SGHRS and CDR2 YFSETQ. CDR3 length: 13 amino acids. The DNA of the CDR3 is TGCGCCAGCAGCTTGGGGGGGACAGCCGAGCAGTTCTTC. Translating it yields CASSLGGTAEQFF.

The CDR3 DNA is TGCACCAGCAGCCTTTCAGCACGTTTCAATCAGCCCCAGCATTTT. It yields the protein CTSSLSARFNQPQHF. The rearrangement links TRBV1 to TRBJ1-5. TRBV1 is assigned pseudogene status. This CDR3 has 15 residues.

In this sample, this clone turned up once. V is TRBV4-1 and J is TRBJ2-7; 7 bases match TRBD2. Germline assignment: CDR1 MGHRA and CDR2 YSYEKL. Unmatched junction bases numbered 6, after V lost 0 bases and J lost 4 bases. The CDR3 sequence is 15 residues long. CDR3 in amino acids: CASSQDGGRLYEQYF. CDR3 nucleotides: TGCGCCAGCAGCCAAGACGGGGGGAGACTGTACGAGCAGTACTTC.

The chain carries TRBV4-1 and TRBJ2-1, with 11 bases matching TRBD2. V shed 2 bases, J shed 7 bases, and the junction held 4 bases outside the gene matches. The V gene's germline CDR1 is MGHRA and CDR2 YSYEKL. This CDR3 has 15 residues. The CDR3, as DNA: TGCGCCAGCAGCCAATCACTAGCGGGAGCAAATGAGCAGTTCTTC. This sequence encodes CASSQSLAGANEQFF.